These 28 T cell receptor beta chains were all obtained from the same sample, sequenced in a study of beta chain features in type 1 diabetes. The isolated RNA, all of it, was reverse transcribed, so expressed TCRB transcripts were what got sequenced. Sequencing was performed with immunoSEQ multiplex PCR; in TCRdb, only in-frame clones are kept and a portion is missing. The sample consists of 38,000 or so clones, 64% of them appearing once. The specimen sequenced was Tregs from blood. These receptors were obtained from a woman under 40 in good health.

The gene calls are TRBV25-1 and TRBJ2-2, with 7 bases fitting TRBD2. The CDR3 runs to 14 residues. The trim removed 5 bases at V and 10 bases at J, leaving 10 bases unmatched. CDR1 and CDR2 (germline): MGHDK, SYGVNS. The CDR3 loop is CASSYRGGPKELFF. Written as DNA, the CDR3 is TGTGCCAGCAGTTATCGGGGAGGGCCGAAGGAGCTGTTTTTT. Full variable domain (outside the CDR3, taken from reference TRBV25-1 and TRBJ2-2): EADIYQTPRYLVIGTGKKITLECSQTMGHDKMYWYQQDPGMELHLIHYSYGVNSTEKGDLSSESTVSRIRTEHFPLTLESARPSHTSQYLCASSYRGGPKELFFGEGSRLTVL.

In this sample, this clone turned up a few times. The genes are TRBV21-1 and TRBJ2-3; the table's D call, TRBD1, has no DNA check behind it. TRBV21-1 is shown as a pseudogene. CDR3 size: 15 residues. The CDR3 coding sequence is TGTGCCAGCAGAGAAGGGGCAGGGGGCCCGAATACGCAGTATTTT. Residues: CASREGAGGPNTQYF.

This clone has more than one count but fewer than ten. This chain connects TRBV11-2 to TRBJ2-1; 8 bases line up with TRBD2. V trimming: 4 bases; J trimming: 4 bases; junction bases outside the gene matches: 12. Germline loops: CDR1 SGHAT, CDR2 FQNNGV. CDR3 length: 17 residues. CDR3 region: CASSSQGLAGRYNEQFF. The DNA of the CDR3 is TGTGCCAGCAGCTCCCAGGGCCTAGCGGGCCGATACAATGAGCAGTTCTTC.

The chain uses TRBV23-1 and TRBJ2-7, with 9 nucleotides matching TRBD2. TRBV23-1 is marked as an open reading frame, function uncertain. The CDR3 consists of 19 residues. Trimming took 4 bases from V and 0 from J; bases not matched to a gene: 16. The CDR3, as DNA: TGCGCCAGCAGTCCCCCCCCGGAAGTAGCGGGAGCCAGCTCCTACGAGCAGTACTTC. Translation gives CASSPPPEVAGASSYEQYF.

This clone appeared once. CDR3 sequence (DNA): TGTGCCAGCGCGGCGGGCCTACAAGAGACCCAGTACTTC. Residues: CASAAGLQETQYF. The chain links TRBV7-2 to TRBJ2-5; D may be TRBD2 (5 bases). Trimming stripped 8 bases from V and 2 bases from J, with 12 bases between. The CDR3 loop spans 13 amino acids. Germline V gene data show CDR1 as SGHTA and CDR2 as FQGNSA.

As DNA, the CDR3 is TGTGCCAGCAGTTCCACACATATAGCCAAAAACATTCAGTACTTC. This gives the protein CASSSTHIAKNIQYF. V usage is TRBV28 and J usage is TRBJ2-4; D not certain. There are 15 residues in the CDR3. CDR1 and CDR2 from the germline V gene are MDHEN and SYDVKM. V lost 4 bases and J 0 bases, leaving 10 bases between the germline ends.

The chain couples TRBV10-3 to TRBJ2-7; TRBD2 aligns across 11 bases. Trimming took 6 bases from V and 0 from J; bases not matched to a gene: 13. Germline CDR1 and CDR2: ENHRY and SYGVKD. The CDR3 runs 18 residues. The DNA for the CDR3 is TGTGCCATCAGCCCAGCCGGGACTAGCGGTCCTAGCTCCTACGAGCAGTACTTC. Its protein product is CAISPAGTSGPSSYEQYF.

A few counts support this clone. The chain combines TRBV29-1 with TRBJ2-3; 8 positions match TRBD2. Per germline, CDR1 SQVTM and CDR2 ANQGSEA. V lost 8 bases and J lost 2; bases outside the gene matches: 6. The CDR3 loop spans 13 amino acids. The CDR3 loop reads CSHSGGPTDTQYF. DNA for the CDR3: TGCAGCCATTCGGGGGGGCCCACAGATACGCAGTATTTT.

This clone was counted a few times. The CDR3 protein is CSVGRDDTQYF. DNA of the CDR3: TGCAGCGTTGGGAGGGACGACACCCAGTACTTC. This chain uses TRBV29-1 with TRBJ2-5; a possible D gene is TRBD2 (6 bases). Germline V CDR1 and CDR2: SQVTM, ANQGSEA. V shed 4 bases and J shed 8 bases, with 11 bases lying between them. CDR3 length equals 11 residues.

This clone came up a few times. The chain combines TRBV10-3 with TRBJ2-1; 8 bases line up with TRBD2. CDR1 is ENHRY and CDR2 is SYGVKD in the germline V gene. J was trimmed by 7 bases and V by 7 bases; bases with no gene match: 9. This CDR3 has 14 residues. Here the CDR3 reads CAIKGSGSGNEQFF. CDR3 bases: TGTGCCATCAAGGGGAGCGGGAGCGGGAATGAGCAGTTCTTC.

This clone was seen once. The CDR3 region has the DNA TGTGCCAGCAGCTTTAGGTCCCGCGGGAGAGCCTACAATGAGCAGTTCTTC. It yields the protein CASSFRSRGRAYNEQFF. The rearrangement uses TRBV7-2 and TRBJ2-1; 7 bases agree with TRBD2. The germline gives CDR1 SGHTA, CDR2 FQGNSA. Losses at the gene ends were 3 bases for V and 2 bases for J; bases not matched to a gene: 10. CDR3 length: 17 residues. Drawing the rest from reference TRBV7-2 and TRBJ2-1, the complete variable domain is GAGVSQSPSNKVTEKGKDVELRCDPISGHTALYWYRQSLGQGLEFLIYFQGNSAPDKSGLPSDRFSAERTGGSVSTLTIQRTQQEDSAVYLCASSFRSRGRAYNEQFFGPGTRLTVL.

V usage is TRBV5-6 and J usage is TRBJ2-5; D is ambiguous. Germline V gene data show CDR1 as SGHDT and CDR2 as YYEEEE. CDR3 length: 14 amino acids. The V end lost 0 bases, the J end lost 1 base, and 7 bases lay between the germline ends. DNA of the CDR3: TGTGCCAGCAGCTTGGGTGCAGGCCAAGAGACCCAGTACTTC. Translating gives CASSLGAGQETQYF.

The rearrangement links TRBV14 to TRBJ2-7; 12 bases align to TRBD2. CDR1 is SGHDN and CDR2 is FVKESK in the germline V gene. V dropped 3 bases and J dropped 4; count of bases not matched to a gene: 10. The CDR3 extends over 17 amino acids. CDR3 DNA sequence: TGTGCCAGCAGCCAGTCCCGACTAGCGGGAGTGGGATACGAGCAGTACTTC. It is translated as CASSQSRLAGVGYEQYF.

The V and J genes are TRBV6-5 and TRBJ1-1, with 8 bases lining up with TRBD1. The trim removed 5 bases at V and 1 base at J, leaving 3 bases unmatched. Germline V gene lookup returns CDR1 MNHEY and CDR2 SVGAGI. The CDR3 extends over 14 amino acids. DNA for the CDR3: TGTGCCAGCAGTGTCGGACAGGGGAACACTGAAGCTTTCTTT. Translation: CASSVGQGNTEAFF.

The chain uses TRBV10-2 and TRBJ2-1; D perhaps matches TRBD1 (6 bases). CDR3 length equals 15 residues. CDR1 is WSHSY, CDR2 SAAADI, per germline. Trimming shortened V by 6 bases and J by 0 bases, and 12 bases separated the two germline ends. CDR3 loop: CASRDPRGSYNEQFF. The DNA for the CDR3 is TGCGCCAGCAGAGACCCCAGGGGCTCCTACAATGAGCAGTTCTTC.

The rearrangement uses TRBV7-2 and TRBJ2-5; unclear D gene. V lost 3 bases, J lost 0 bases, and 5 bases lay in between. The germline gives CDR1 SGHTA, CDR2 FQGNSA. The length of the CDR3 is 13 residues. The CDR3 DNA is TGTGCCAGCAGCTTTCTGTACCAAGAGACCCAGTACTTC. This sequence encodes CASSFLYQETQYF.

The chain couples TRBV7-2 to TRBJ1-1; weak D call: TRBD1 (5 bases). V was cut by 5 bases and J by 4 bases, with 14 bases left in between. Germline V gives CDR1 SGHTA, CDR2 FQGNSA. The CDR3 extends over 14 amino acids. The CDR3 here is CASSPLRAVTEAFF. The CDR3 region has the DNA TGTGCCAGCAGCCCCCTCAGGGCAGTCACTGAAGCTTTCTTT.

The V and J genes are TRBV19 and TRBJ2-1; D perhaps matches TRBD1 (6 bases). The CDR3 is made up of 13 amino acids. Germline V lookup: CDR1 LNHDA, CDR2 SQIVND (reference sequence). V gave up 2 bases and J gave up 5 bases, with 7 bases separating them. The CDR3 nucleotides read TGTGCCAGTAGTATAAACAGGGACAATGAGCAGTTCTTC. Residues: CASSINRDNEQFF.

The DNA of the CDR3 is TGTGCCACAAGAATCACGGCTAGCGGGACGGAGAGGACCTACAATGAGCAGTTCTTC. Its protein product is CATRITASGTERTYNEQFF. This chain connects TRBV19 to TRBJ2-1; 9 bases are a match to TRBD2. Germline V gene data show CDR1 as LNHDA and CDR2 as SQIVND (reference sequence). V dropped 10 bases and J dropped 2; count of bases not matched to a gene: 21. The CDR3 totals 19 residues.

This chain links TRBV9 with TRBJ2-5; 11 bases are a match to TRBD2. The germline CDR1 and CDR2 sequences are SGDLS and YYNGEE. This CDR3 has 16 residues. V dropped 1 base and J dropped 2; count of bases not matched to a gene: 4. CDR3 sequence (DNA): TGTGCCAGCAGCGTAAATCTAGCGGGAGGTCAAGAGACCCAGTACTTC. This translates into CASSVNLAGGQETQYF.

The chain is built from TRBV15 and TRBJ2-5, with D tentatively TRBD1 (6 bases). V lost 0 bases and J 5 bases, leaving 22 bases between the germline ends. The CDR3 spans 18 residues. Per germline, CDR1 LNHNV and CDR2 YYDKDF (reference sequence). The CDR3 here is CATSRDGGTYGLSETQYF. CDR3 nucleotides: TGTGCCACCAGCAGAGATGGTGGGACATACGGGCTTTCGGAGACCCAGTACTTC. Filled out from reference TRBV15 and TRBJ2-5, the complete variable domain reads DAMVIQNPRYQVTQFGKPVTLSCSQTLNHNVMYWYQQKSSQAPKLLFHYYDKDFNNEADTPDNFQSRRPNTSFCFLDIRSPGLGDTAMYLCATSRDGGTYGLSETQYFGPGTRLLVL.

V is TRBV7-2 and J is TRBJ1-1; weak D call: TRBD1 (6 bases). The CDR3 length is 14 residues. From germline, CDR1 is SGHTA and CDR2 FQGNSA. Trimming took 6 bases from V and 9 from J, leaving 20 bases between them. As DNA, the CDR3 is TGTGCCAGCAGTCCCCGACCCACAGGGATTCAAGCTTTCTTT. It yields the protein CASSPRPTGIQAFF.

The CDR3 DNA reads TGTGCCAGCAGCTTAGGACTAGCGGGAGACCGAGATACGCAGTATTTT. It specifies CASSLGLAGDRDTQYF. The J gene is TRBJ2-3, the V gene TRBV7-2, with 12 bases lining up with TRBD2. From germline, CDR1 is SGHTA and CDR2 FQGNSA. The CDR3 has 16 residues. V shed 1 base and J 5 bases; nucleotides not matched to a gene: 4.

The chain links TRBV5-5 to TRBJ2-6, with a weak D call TRBD2 (5 bases). The V end lost 9 bases, the J end lost 2 bases, and 15 bases lay between the germline ends. The CDR3 loop spans 15 amino acids. Germline CDR1 SGHKS, CDR2 YYEKEE (reference sequence). The CDR3 protein is CATAPGWAGANVLTF. As DNA, the CDR3 is TGTGCCACCGCCCCGGGGTGGGCTGGGGCCAACGTCCTGACTTTC.

The V and J genes are TRBV21-1 and TRBJ2-1; no DNA check was done on the table's D call, TRBD1. TRBV21-1 counts as a pseudogene. CDR3 length: 12 amino acids. CDR3 sequence reads: CASSKDSPGQFF. Written as DNA, the CDR3 is TGTGCCAGCAGCAAAGATTCGCCAGGGCAGTTCTTC.

The rearrangement links TRBV28 to TRBJ2-1, with TRBD2 matching 8 bases. The CDR3 is 17 residues long. V was clipped by 6 bases and J by 1 base; unmatched bases: 11. Germline CDR1 MDHEN, CDR2 SYDVKM. The CDR3: CASSGSKTSGSYNEQFF. CDR3 DNA: TGTGCCAGCAGCGGAAGCAAAACTAGCGGTTCCTACAATGAGCAGTTCTTC. The full variable domain, its missing parts supplied by reference TRBV28 and TRBJ2-1, is DVKVTQSSRYLVKRTGEKVFLECVQDMDHENMFWYRQDPGLGLRLIYFSYDVKMKEKGDIPEGYSVSREKKERFSLILESASTNQTSMYLCASSGSKTSGSYNEQFFGPGTRLTVL.

The CDR3 loop is CASSQRLVVWNEQFF. The CDR3 DNA is TGTGCCAGCAGCCAACGACTAGTGGTCTGGAATGAGCAGTTCTTC. The chain employs TRBV5-4 and TRBJ2-1, with a possible D match to TRBD2 (6 bases). The CDR3 extends over 15 amino acids. Germline CDR1 SGHNT, CDR2 YYREEE (reference sequence). The V end was cut by 4 bases, the J end by 7 bases, with 18 bases between. Variable domain in full (rest from reference TRBV5-4 and TRBJ2-1): ETGVTQSPTHLIKTRGQQVTLRCSSQSGHNTVSWYQQALGQGPQFIFQYYREEENGRGNFPPRFSGLQFPNYSSELNVNALELDDSALYLCASSQRLVVWNEQFFGPGTRLTVL.

This rearrangement joins TRBV28 to TRBJ1-1; D is unclear. The CDR3 is made up of 16 amino acids. V lost 5 bases and J lost 4, with 20 bases in between. Germline V CDR1 and CDR2: MDHEN, SYDVKM. The DNA of the CDR3 is TGTGCCAGCAGTGGCTCCGACGGAAGCGGGAGCACTGAAGCTTTCTTT. Encoded protein: CASSGSDGSGSTEAFF.